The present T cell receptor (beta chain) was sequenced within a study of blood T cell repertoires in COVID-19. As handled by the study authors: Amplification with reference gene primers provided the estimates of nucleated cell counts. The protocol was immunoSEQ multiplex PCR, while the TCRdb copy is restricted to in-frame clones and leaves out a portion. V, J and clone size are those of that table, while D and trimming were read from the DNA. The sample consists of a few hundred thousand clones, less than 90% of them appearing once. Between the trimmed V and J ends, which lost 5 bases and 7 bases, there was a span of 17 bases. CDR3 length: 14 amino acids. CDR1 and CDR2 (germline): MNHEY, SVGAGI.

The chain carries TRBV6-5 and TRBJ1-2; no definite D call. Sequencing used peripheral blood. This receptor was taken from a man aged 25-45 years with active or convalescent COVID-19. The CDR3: CASSNPPGIGGYTF. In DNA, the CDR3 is TGTGCCAGCAGTAACCCCCCGGGGATAGGTGGCTACACCTTC.